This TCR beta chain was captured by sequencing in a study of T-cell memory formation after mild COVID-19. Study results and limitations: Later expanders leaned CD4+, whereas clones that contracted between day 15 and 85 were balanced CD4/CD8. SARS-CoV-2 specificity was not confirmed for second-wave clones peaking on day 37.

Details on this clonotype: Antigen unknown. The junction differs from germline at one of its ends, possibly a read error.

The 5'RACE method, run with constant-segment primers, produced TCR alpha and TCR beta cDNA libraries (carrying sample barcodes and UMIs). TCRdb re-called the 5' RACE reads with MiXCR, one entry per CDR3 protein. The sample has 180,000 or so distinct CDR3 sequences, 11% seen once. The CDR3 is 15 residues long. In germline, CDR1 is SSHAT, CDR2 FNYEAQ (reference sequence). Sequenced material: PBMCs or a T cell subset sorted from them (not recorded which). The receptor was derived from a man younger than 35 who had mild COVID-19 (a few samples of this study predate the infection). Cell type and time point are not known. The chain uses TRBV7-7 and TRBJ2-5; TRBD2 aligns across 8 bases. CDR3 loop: CASSRGGTYQETQYF. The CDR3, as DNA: TGTGCTAGCAGCCGGGGGGGGACGTACCAAGAGACCCAGTACTTC.